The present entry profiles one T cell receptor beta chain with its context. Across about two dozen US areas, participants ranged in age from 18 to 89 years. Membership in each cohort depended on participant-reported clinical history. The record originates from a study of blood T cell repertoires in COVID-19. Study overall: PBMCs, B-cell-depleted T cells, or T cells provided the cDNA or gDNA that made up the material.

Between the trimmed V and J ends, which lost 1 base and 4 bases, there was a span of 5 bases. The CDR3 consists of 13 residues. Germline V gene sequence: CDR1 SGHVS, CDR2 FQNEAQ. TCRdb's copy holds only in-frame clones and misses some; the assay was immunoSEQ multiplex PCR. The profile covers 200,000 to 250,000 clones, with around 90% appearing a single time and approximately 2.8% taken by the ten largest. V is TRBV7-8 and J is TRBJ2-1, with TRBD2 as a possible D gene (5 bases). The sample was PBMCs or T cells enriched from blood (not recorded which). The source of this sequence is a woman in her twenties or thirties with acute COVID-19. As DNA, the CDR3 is TGTGCCAGCAGCTTAGTAGCGTACAATGAGCAGTTCTTC. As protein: CASSLVAYNEQFF.